This entry lists 32 T cell receptor beta chains sequenced from one sample in a study of blood T cell repertoires in COVID-19. Repertoires were generated with immunoSEQ multiplex PCR, while TCRdb's copy carries only in-frame clones and drops some. The repertoire holds a few hundred thousand clones, with more than 75% as singletons. What was sequenced was peripheral blood. The receptors were sampled from a woman younger than 45 with COVID-19, enrolled during active disease.

The chain uses TRBV5-6 and TRBJ2-7; 7 bases are shared with TRBD2. V lost 4 bases to trimming and J lost 6 bases; unmatched junction nucleotides: 7. Germline V lookup: CDR1 SGHDT, CDR2 YYEEEE. The CDR3 runs 13 residues. The CDR3 DNA follows: TGTGCCAGCAGCCCCGGGGGAGGGCTCGAGCAGTACTTC. Translating gives CASSPGGGLEQYF.

This sequence joins TRBV12-5 and TRBJ2-1, with 9 positions matching TRBD1. CDR1 is LGHNT, CDR2 FRNRAP, per germline. V was clipped by 5 bases and J by 8 bases; unmatched bases: 10. CDR3 length equals 15 residues. CDR3: CASGPGTGRFDEQFF. CDR3 bases: TGTGCTAGTGGTCCCGGGACAGGGAGGTTCGATGAGCAGTTCTTC.

This chain connects TRBV10-2 to TRBJ2-3, with D uncertain. With 10 bases removed from V and 11 bases from J, the gap between germline ends came to 16 bases. CDR1 is WSHSY and CDR2 is SAAADI in the germline V gene. CDR3 length: 11 amino acids. The CDR3 DNA reads as TGCGCCACCTCACTCGGCGGCGGGCAGTATTTT. Amino acid sequence: CATSLGGGQYF.

The rearrangement links TRBV30 to TRBJ2-2, with 7 bases matching TRBD2. The CDR3 is made up of 14 amino acids. Looked up from germline, CDR1 is GTSNPN and CDR2 is SVGIG (reference sequence). V gave up 2 bases and J gave up 9 bases; unmatched junction bases: 9. The CDR3 sequence: CAWSFGGSIRELFF. In DNA form, the CDR3 reads TGTGCCTGGAGTTTTGGCGGGAGCATCCGGGAGCTGTTTTTT.

The chain carries TRBV18 and TRBJ2-7; D possibly corresponds to TRBD1 (6 bases). Trimming left V 3 bases short and J 5 bases short, with 14 bases between. The CDR3 runs to 14 residues. Germline CDR1 and CDR2: KGHSH and LQKENI. CDR3 bases: TGTGCCAGCTCACCTATTACAGGGTCGGACGAGCAGTACTTC. Translating it yields CASSPITGSDEQYF.

The chain uses TRBV2 and TRBJ2-7, with TRBD1 identical over 10 bases. Germline lookup yields CDR1 SNHLY and CDR2 FYNNEI. CDR3 length: 15 amino acids. V trimming: 4 bases; J trimming: 0 bases; junction bases outside the gene matches: 3. CDR3 residues: CASSVRDRGSYEQYF. The CDR3, as DNA: TGTGCCAGCAGTGTCCGGGACAGGGGCTCCTACGAGCAGTACTTC.

The chain joins TRBV9 to TRBJ2-5; D is perhaps TRBD2 (5 bases). Germline lookup yields CDR1 SGDLS and CDR2 YYNGEE. V was cut by 3 bases and J by 1 base, with 10 bases left in between. CDR3 size: 14 residues. CDR3 DNA sequence: TGTGCCAGCAGCGCGCGGGCGGGCCAAGAGACCCAGTACTTC. Translating gives CASSARAGQETQYF. The full variable domain, in which reference TRBV9 and TRBJ2-5 provide the parts outside the CDR3, is DSGVTQTPKHLITATGQRVTLRCSPRSGDLSVYWYQQSLDQGLQFLIQYYNGEERAKGNILERFSAQQFPDLHSELNLSSLELGDSALYFCASSARAGQETQYFGPGTRLLVL.

This rearrangement joins TRBV3-1 (or the pseudogene TRBV3-2) to TRBJ1-5; 7 positions agree with TRBD1. Germline loops: CDR1 LGHDT, CDR2 YNNKEL (reference sequence). V trimming: 4 bases; J trimming: 6 bases; junction bases outside the gene matches: 6. This CDR3 region has 14 residues. For the CDR3, the DNA is TGTGCCAGCAGCCGCCGACAGGGTAGTCAGCCCCAGCATTTT. It specifies CASSRRQGSQPQHF.

The sample holds one count of this clone. The chain joins TRBV2 to TRBJ1-6; possibly TRBD1 for D (6 bases). This CDR3 has 15 residues. The germline gives CDR1 SNHLY, CDR2 FYNNEI. Deletions cut 5 bases from V and 7 bases from J, with 15 bases between. CDR3 protein: CASSITGNMNSPLHF. The CDR3 nucleotides are TGTGCCAGCAGTATTACAGGGAATATGAATTCACCCCTCCACTTT.

V usage is TRBV2 and J usage is TRBJ2-5; 9 positions agree with TRBD1. The ends lost 4 bases at V and 4 bases at J; junction bases unmatched: 7. CDR3 length equals 15 residues. CDR1 and CDR2 from the germline V gene are SNHLY and FYNNEI. As DNA, the CDR3 is TGTGCCAGCAGTGCTTCGGGACAGGGACGAGAGACCCAGTACTTC. It encodes CASSASGQGRETQYF.

The V and J genes are TRBV11-2 and TRBJ2-1; possibly TRBD1 for D (6 bases). Trimming removed 5 bases at V and 3 bases at J, with 14 bases between. Germline V gene sequence: CDR1 SGHAT, CDR2 FQNNGV. This CDR3 is built from 15 residues. The CDR3 protein is CASSQSRGGYNEQFF. CDR3 sequence (DNA): TGTGCCAGCAGCCAGAGCAGGGGTGGCTACAATGAGCAGTTCTTC.

V and J are TRBV27 and TRBJ2-7, with 7 bases aligning to TRBD1. Germline V gene sequence: CDR1 MNHEY, CDR2 SMNVEV (reference sequence). CDR3 length: 13 residues. J was trimmed by 2 bases and V by 7 bases; bases with no gene match: 5. The DNA of the CDR3 is TGTGCCAGCACCAGACAGGGAACCTACGAGCAGTACTTC. Protein product: CASTRQGTYEQYF.

The rearrangement joins TRBV2 to TRBJ2-1, with 10 bases fitting TRBD2. The CDR3 covers 14 residues. The V gene's germline CDR1 is SNHLY and CDR2 FYNNEI. V lost 4 bases to trimming and J lost 13 bases; unmatched junction nucleotides: 10. The CDR3 DNA is TGTGCCAGCAGTGTGGAAACTAGCGGGATGACCCAGTTCTTC. Amino acids: CASSVETSGMTQFF.

In this sample, this clone turned up a few times. The V call is TRBV29-1, the J call TRBJ1-3; D gene ambiguous. CDR1 SQVTM and CDR2 ANQGSEA come from the germline V gene. Trimming took off 2 bases at V and 0 bases at J, with 5 bases between the two ends. The CDR3 sequence is 13 residues long. The CDR3 is CSVEFSSGNTIYF. The DNA of the CDR3 is TGCAGCGTTGAATTTAGCTCTGGAAACACCATATATTTT.

This clone was seen only once. The chain carries TRBV4-1 and TRBJ2-7, with 7 bases lining up with TRBD1. The germline CDR1 and CDR2 sequences are MGHRA and YSYEKL. The CDR3 spans 15 residues. The ends lost 2 bases at V and 5 bases at J; junction bases unmatched: 9. The CDR3 DNA reads as TGCGCCAGCAGCCAACTCCCGGGACAGCTCAACGAGCAGTACTTC. It encodes CASSQLPGQLNEQYF.

V gene TRBV19 combines with J gene TRBJ2-4, with TRBD1 matching 7 bases. Per germline, CDR1 LNHDA and CDR2 SQIVND (reference sequence). This CDR3 is built from 15 residues. With 5 bases clipped from V and 0 bases from J, the junction kept 4 bases outside the gene matches. CDR3 protein: CASSDRDLAKNIQYF. As DNA, the CDR3 is TGTGCCAGTAGTGACAGGGATCTAGCCAAAAACATTCAGTACTTC.

J is TRBJ1-1 and V is TRBV29-1, with 10 bases that match TRBD1. This CDR3 spans 15 amino acids. Losses at the gene ends were 4 bases for V and 5 bases for J; bases not matched to a gene: 10. Per the germline V gene, CDR1 is SQVTM and CDR2 is ANQGSEA. The CDR3 protein is CSVGQGALMRTEAFF. CDR3 bases: TGCAGCGTTGGACAGGGGGCTCTCATGCGGACTGAAGCTTTCTTT.

This chain connects TRBV5-8 to TRBJ2-5, with D maybe TRBD1 (5 bases). The germline CDR1 and CDR2 sequences are SGHTS and YDEGEE. The CDR3 is 13 amino acids. Trimming shortened V by 5 bases and J by 2 bases, and 10 bases separated the two germline ends. As DNA, the CDR3 is TGTGCCAGCAGTTCGACAGTACAAGAGACCCAGTACTTC. Amino acids: CASSSTVQETQYF. The full variable domain, its missing parts supplied by reference TRBV5-8 and TRBJ2-5, is EAGVTQSPTHLIKTRGQQATLRCSPISGHTSVYWYQQALGLGLQFLLWYDEGEERNRGNFPPRFSGRQFPNYSSELNVNALELEDSALYLCASSSTVQETQYFGPGTRLLVL.

The V call is TRBV19, the J call TRBJ2-7; a weak D match, TRBD1 (5 bases). Germline CDR1 reads LNHDA; CDR2 reads SQIVND (reference sequence). Trimming cost V 6 bases and J 0 bases, with 12 bases left between them. CDR3 size: 14 residues. CDR3 sequence reads: CASSLAGLSYEQYF. CDR3 sequence (DNA): TGTGCCAGTAGCCTGGCAGGGCTCTCCTACGAGCAGTACTTC.

This clone was seen once. V and J are TRBV28 and TRBJ2-3; D call uncertain. Germline CDR1 is MDHEN and CDR2 is SYDVKM. V was trimmed by 4 bases and J by 4 bases, leaving 6 bases between them. The CDR3 is 12 residues long. The DNA of the CDR3 is TGTGCCAGCAGTTCCCAATCAGATACGCAGTATTTT. Translating gives CASSSQSDTQYF.

This chain joins TRBV27 and TRBJ2-1; the D gene is possibly TRBD2 (6 bases). Germline assignment: CDR1 MNHEY and CDR2 SMNVEV (reference sequence). The CDR3 is 15 amino acids. V was cut by 7 bases and J by 5 bases, with 18 bases left in between. CDR3 protein: CASMVWVGGNNEQFF. CDR3 bases: TGTGCCAGCATGGTATGGGTCGGAGGGAACAATGAGCAGTTCTTC.

In this sample, this clone turned up once. The chain combines TRBV6-2 or TRBV6-3 with TRBJ1-1; 10 bases line up with TRBD1. This CDR3 has 16 residues. CDR1 MNHEY and CDR2 SVGEGT come from the germline V gene. V shed 2 bases, J shed 6 bases, and the junction held 9 bases outside the gene matches. The CDR3 loop is CASSYGGTGALAEAFF. The CDR3 nucleotides read TGTGCCAGCAGTTACGGGGGGACAGGGGCTCTTGCTGAAGCTTTCTTT.

There are a few counts of this clone. DNA of the CDR3: TGTGCCACCAACCCCGGGACAGGGAGCTACGAGCAGTACTTC. Amino acid sequence: CATNPGTGSYEQYF. V is TRBV2 and J is TRBJ2-7; 9 bases line up with TRBD1. The CDR3 covers 14 residues. CDR1 is SNHLY, CDR2 FYNNEI, per germline. Trimming removed 10 bases from V and 3 bases from J; junction bases left unmatched: 10.

The CDR3, as DNA: TGTGCCAGCAGCTTAGCCTCCTTATTGAACACTGAAGCTTTCTTT. As protein: CASSLASLLNTEAFF. The rearrangement uses TRBV11-2 and TRBJ1-1, with D unclear. This CDR3 has 15 amino acids. Germline CDR1 is SGHAT and CDR2 is FQNNGV. Trimming cost V 1 base and J 0 bases, with 9 bases left between them.

This clone has a handful of counts. V usage is TRBV5-1 and J usage is TRBJ1-2; D perhaps matches TRBD1 (5 bases). Trimming left V 4 bases short and J 8 bases short, with 21 bases between. Germline loops: CDR1 SGHRS, CDR2 YFSETQ. This CDR3 region has 15 residues. This chain's CDR3 is CASSLYRFARDGYTF. CDR3 coding DNA: TGCGCCAGCAGCCTCTACAGGTTCGCGAGAGACGGCTACACCTTC.

This clone was seen a single time. The genes are TRBV7-9 and TRBJ1-4; no definite D call. Trimming pared 4 bases from V and 0 bases from J, leaving 9 bases between. Per the germline V gene, CDR1 is SEHNR and CDR2 is FQNEAQ (reference sequence). This CDR3 contains 15 residues. This CDR3 is CASSSMQATNEKLFF. CDR3 in DNA: TGTGCCAGCAGCTCGATGCAGGCAACTAATGAAAAACTGTTTTTT.

The V call is TRBV28, the J call TRBJ2-7; 10 bases fit TRBD2. The CDR3 spans 14 residues. The germline V gene encodes CDR1 MDHEN and CDR2 SYDVKM. J lost 4 bases, V lost 6 bases, and 6 bases had no gene match. CDR3 bases: TGTGCCAGCAGGTCTAGCGGGAGTAGGTACGAGCAGTACTTC. The encoded protein is CASRSSGSRYEQYF.

This chain uses TRBV5-1 with TRBJ2-5; TRBD2 is a possible D gene (5 bases). Germline V gene data show CDR1 as SGHRS and CDR2 as YFSETQ. With 1 base removed from V and 3 bases from J, the gap between germline ends came to 16 bases. CDR3 length: 16 residues. CDR3 DNA sequence: TGCGCCAGCAGCTTGAACCAGATGTACGGGGAAGAGACCCAGTACTTC. Encoded protein: CASSLNQMYGEETQYF.

This clone was counted once. This chain connects TRBV6-5 to TRBJ1-1; D is perhaps TRBD1 (6 bases). Trimming removed 5 bases from V and 0 bases from J, with 13 bases in between. Germline values: CDR1 MNHEY, CDR2 SVGAGI. This CDR3 spans 15 amino acids. The CDR3 protein is CASSKSRGLNTEAFF. CDR3 bases: TGTGCCAGCAGTAAATCCAGGGGCCTGAACACTGAAGCTTTCTTT.

The rearrangement joins TRBV5-1 to TRBJ2-3; no clear D. CDR3 length: 16 amino acids. Trimming stripped 0 bases from V and 2 bases from J, with 13 bases between. Germline lookup yields CDR1 SGHRS and CDR2 YFSETQ. The CDR3 DNA sequence: TGCGCCAGCAGCTTGGGACCCACGAGGTCCACAGATACGCAGTATTTT. It codes for CASSLGPTRSTDTQYF.

This chain links TRBV27 with TRBJ2-7; the D is unclear. The CDR3 is 15 residues long. V lost 5 bases and J lost 2, with 16 bases in between. CDR1 is MNHEY, CDR2 SMNVEV, per germline (reference sequence). CDR3 in amino acids: CASSARVDLPYEQYF. The CDR3 coding sequence is TGTGCCAGCAGTGCCCGGGTCGACCTCCCCTACGAGCAGTACTTC.

V and J are TRBV6-1 and TRBJ2-1; 12 bases fit TRBD2. Germline V gene sequence: CDR1 MNHNS, CDR2 SASEGT. V shed 1 base and J 9 bases; nucleotides not matched to a gene: 7. CDR3 size: 16 residues. CDR3 sequence (DNA): TGTGCCAGCAGTGAAGGACGGACTAGCGGGAACGGTGAGCAGTTCTTC. Amino acids: CASSEGRTSGNGEQFF.